The next 11 T cell receptor beta chains were all read from a single sample in a study of beta chain features in type 1 diabetes. Investigators reverse transcribed all isolated RNA, so they sequenced expressed TCRB transcripts. The assay was immunoSEQ multiplex PCR, and TCRdb's table has in-frame clones only and misses some. Of 250,000 to 350,000 clones in the sample, less than 15% were seen once. Sample: central memory CD4+ T cells from blood. These receptors were obtained from a man aged 25-45 years in good health.

V usage is TRBV12-5 and J usage is TRBJ2-3; D is undetermined. V was trimmed by 2 bases and J by 0 bases, leaving 12 bases between them. Looked up from germline, CDR1 is LGHNT and CDR2 is FRNRAP. CDR3 length: 16 residues. CDR3 sequence: CASGLMVNPSTDTQYF. The CDR3 DNA reads as TGTGCTAGTGGTTTGATGGTCAATCCTAGCACAGATACGCAGTATTTT.

V usage is TRBV30 and J usage is TRBJ2-7; TRBD2 aligns across 8 bases. The germline CDR1 and CDR2 sequences are GTSNPN and SVGIG (reference sequence). The V and J ends lost 4 bases and 1 base, in that order; junction bases with no gene match: 6. This CDR3 is 14 amino acids long. The CDR3: CAWKSRGGSYEQYV. The CDR3 DNA follows: TGTGCCTGGAAGTCCCGGGGGGGATCCTACGAGCAGTACGTC.

This chain joins TRBV5-1 and TRBJ2-3; unclear D gene. The V end lost 1 base, the J end lost 2 bases, and 5 bases lay between the germline ends. The CDR3 length is 13 residues. The V gene's germline CDR1 is SGHRS and CDR2 YFSETQ. CDR3 region: CASSLTPTDTQYF. The CDR3 DNA reads TGCGCCAGCAGCTTGACTCCCACAGATACGCAGTATTTT. Based on the CDR3 plus reference TRBV5-1 and TRBJ2-3, the full variable domain is KAGVTQTPRYLIKTRGQQVTLSCSPISGHRSVSWYQQTPGQGLQFLFEYFSETQRNKGNFPGRFSGRQFSNSRSEMNVSTLELGDSALYLCASSLTPTDTQYFGPGTRLTVL.

This clone was detected a few times. The CDR3 here is CASSQSSGNTIYF. The CDR3, as DNA: TGTGCCAGCAGCCAGAGCTCTGGAAACACCATATATTTT. The chain links TRBV7-2 to TRBJ1-3, with no clear D. V was cut by 5 bases and J by 0 bases, with 5 bases left in between. The germline CDR1 and CDR2 sequences are SGHTA and FQGNSA. This CDR3 is built from 13 residues.

The V call is TRBV7-6, the J call TRBJ1-2, with no clear D. V lost 5 bases and J 1 base, leaving 11 bases between the germline ends. CDR1 SGHVS and CDR2 FNYEAQ come from the germline V gene. CDR3 length: 14 residues. The CDR3 DNA sequence: TGTGCCAGCAGCCAGTCAGCCCTTAACTATGGCTACACCTTC. Translation: CASSQSALNYGYTF.

This clone showed up just a few times. CDR3 bases: TGTGCCAGCAGTTTAGGGACAGTCTATAATTCACCCCTCCACTTT. Protein sequence: CASSLGTVYNSPLHF. This chain uses TRBV27 with TRBJ1-6; 7 nucleotides agree with TRBD1. The germline gives CDR1 MNHEY, CDR2 SMNVEV (reference sequence). This CDR3 region has 15 residues. V shed 2 bases and J 3 bases; nucleotides not matched to a gene: 1.

The chain couples TRBV7-9 to TRBJ1-1; D is undetermined. The germline V and J ends were trimmed by 7 bases and 2 bases, with 20 bases remaining between them. Germline CDR1 SEHNR, CDR2 FQNEAQ (reference sequence). CDR3 size: 16 residues. CDR3 sequence: CASTVPGAPGNTEAFF. CDR3 sequence (DNA): TGTGCCAGCACTGTGCCGGGAGCGCCAGGCAACACTGAAGCTTTCTTT.

By frequency in the sample, this clone is medium-sized. This chain uses TRBV13 with TRBJ2-4, with 9 bases aligning to TRBD1. CDR1 and CDR2 (germline): PRHDT, FYEKMQ (reference sequence). The CDR3 runs to 16 residues. V was clipped by 3 bases and J by 1 base; unmatched bases: 4. CDR3 amino acids: CASSFEQGAAKNIQYF. The CDR3 region has the DNA TGTGCCAGCAGCTTCGAACAGGGGGCGGCCAAAAACATTCAGTACTTC.

The chain combines TRBV6-5 with TRBJ1-3; possible D gene TRBD1, 6 bases. Germline lookup yields CDR1 MNHEY and CDR2 SVGAGI. V lost 4 bases, J lost 1 base, and 14 bases lay in between. The CDR3 length is 16 residues. The CDR3 DNA reads as TGTGCCAGCAGTTCGACACTGCAGGGGTCTGGAAACACCATATATTTT. This codes for CASSSTLQGSGNTIYF.

DNA for the CDR3: TGTGCCAGCAGCCCACTGGTGGCCAAGCAGGGTGGCTACACCTTC. It yields the protein CASSPLVAKQGGYTF. V usage is TRBV27 and J usage is TRBJ1-2; tentatively, D is TRBD1 (5 bases). Germline V gene sequence: CDR1 MNHEY, CDR2 SMNVEV (reference sequence). The CDR3 runs 15 residues. V lost 6 bases to trimming and J lost 7 bases, with 21 bases between them.

This chain uses TRBV5-1 with TRBJ1-4, with D possibly TRBD1 on 6 matching bases. The CDR3 spans 15 residues. Germline V CDR1 and CDR2: SGHRS, YFSETQ. V was cut by 2 bases and J by 6 bases, with 14 bases left in between. CDR3 bases: TGCGCCAGCAGCTTCGGTCTTACAGGGTATGAAAAACTGTTTTTT. The encoded protein is CASSFGLTGYEKLFF.